This T cell receptor beta chain was sequenced during a study of T cells in Graves' hyperthyroidism and ophthalmopathy. The CDR3 totals 16 residues. The germline V gene has CDR1 MGHRA and CDR2 YSYEKL. Unmatched junction bases numbered 9, after V lost 3 bases and J lost 5 bases. This clonotype appeared a few times. The antigen is not known. There were TCR beta CDR3 regions amplified from RNA transcripts. First-round RT-PCR with HTBI primers amplified the TCR CDR3 region. TCRdb fed the multiplex PCR reads into MiXCR, producing one record per CDR3 protein. The sample includes 450,000 to 600,000 distinct CDR3 sequences, about 14% of them seen just once. Whole-study findings and limits: Most thyroid clonotypes expanded above 0.001 appeared in blood too.

Source material: blood. The gene calls are TRBV4-1 and TRBJ2-3, with 9 nucleotides matching TRBD2. The sequence was collected from a woman in her thirties or forties with Graves' hyperthyroidism. The CDR3 DNA is TGCGCCAGCAGCCAGGTAGCGGGAGCCGGGGAAGATACGCAGTATTTT. Amino acids: CASSQVAGAGEDTQYF.